These 26 T cell receptor beta chains were sequenced from one sample in a study of cytomegalovirus exposure and HLA in healthy donors. PCR involved 60 Vbeta and 13 Jbeta primers. Repertoires were generated with immunoSEQ multiplex PCR, while TCRdb's copy carries only in-frame clones and drops some. The data show 150,000 to 250,000 clones, around 77% seen once. Sequencing was performed on PBMCs. The receptors stem from a young man in good health and CMV-seronegative.

This chain links TRBV6-5 with TRBJ2-2; possibly TRBD2 for D (5 bases). This CDR3 region has 12 residues. V shed 10 bases and J shed 6 bases, with 12 bases lying between them. Germline V gives CDR1 MNHEY, CDR2 SVGAGI. CDR3 sequence: CATHTRAGELFF. For the CDR3, the DNA is TGTGCCACCCATACGAGGGCCGGGGAGCTGTTTTTT.

The chain couples TRBV28 to TRBJ1-4; D not resolved. V was cut by 6 bases and J by 6 bases, with 17 bases left in between. Germline V gene lookup returns CDR1 MDHEN and CDR2 SYDVKM. This CDR3 has 15 amino acids. DNA for the CDR3: TGTGCCAGCAGCGTACGGGGTTTTGTTTATGAAAAACTGTTTTTT. This encodes CASSVRGFVYEKLFF.

The sample holds a few counts of this clone. The chain carries TRBV5-4 and TRBJ2-1; maybe TRBD1 (6 bases). The V end lost 0 bases, the J end lost 9 bases, and 10 bases lay between the germline ends. The CDR3 sequence is 13 residues long. CDR1 is SGHNT and CDR2 is YYREEE in the germline V gene (reference sequence). The CDR3 region has the DNA TGTGCCAGCAGCTTGGTAGGGGGATCTGAGCAGTTCTTC. Its translation is CASSLVGGSEQFF.

The J gene is TRBJ2-6, the V gene TRBV5-1, with TRBD1 matching 9 bases. The germline V gene encodes CDR1 SGHRS and CDR2 YFSETQ. The V and J ends lost 2 bases and 1 base, in that order; junction bases with no gene match: 10. This CDR3 spans 19 amino acids. For the CDR3, the DNA is TGCGCCAGCAGCTTTAGCACCAGACAGGGGGATTCTGGGGCCAACGTCCTGACTTTC. Translation gives CASSFSTRQGDSGANVLTF.

This clone has only a few counts. The chain couples TRBV27 to TRBJ2-3; 13 nucleotides align to TRBD2. Germline assignment: CDR1 MNHEY and CDR2 SMNVEV (reference sequence). V was clipped by 7 bases and J by 1 base; unmatched bases: 14. CDR3 length: 19 amino acids. CDR3 in DNA: TGTGCCAGCAATAATTGGGGGACTAGCGGGGACGCCCGCACAGATACGCAGTATTTT. Encoded protein: CASNNWGTSGDARTDTQYF.

This chain's CDR3 is CASSRTGASYEQYF. As DNA, the CDR3 is TGTGCCAGTAGCAGGACAGGGGCCTCCTACGAGCAGTACTTC. This chain joins TRBV19 and TRBJ2-7; 9 nucleotides match TRBD1. CDR1 is LNHDA and CDR2 is SQIVND in the germline V gene (reference sequence). The CDR3 spans 14 residues. Trimming removed 6 bases from V and 0 bases from J; junction bases left unmatched: 3.

There are a few counts of this clone. V is TRBV5-1 and J is TRBJ2-5; 8 bases are shared with TRBD1. The V segment lost 3 bases and the J segment 2 bases; nucleotides outside the gene matches: 6. CDR1 is SGHRS, CDR2 YFSETQ, per germline. This CDR3 has 15 amino acids. Here the CDR3 reads CASSWGDRTQETQYF. As DNA, the CDR3 is TGCGCCAGCAGCTGGGGGGACAGGACACAAGAGACCCAGTACTTC.

This chain uses TRBV27 with TRBJ2-5, with TRBD2 identical over 8 bases. Germline V gene sequence: CDR1 MNHEY, CDR2 SMNVEV (reference sequence). The V segment lost 3 bases and the J segment 5 bases; nucleotides outside the gene matches: 11. This CDR3 contains 16 residues. CDR3 sequence reads: CASSFVRGGTGETQYF. The CDR3 nucleotides read TGTGCCAGCAGTTTCGTTCGCGGGGGGACGGGGGAGACCCAGTACTTC.

The chain combines TRBV5-6 with TRBJ2-6; D unclear. Per germline, CDR1 SGHDT and CDR2 YYEEEE. Deletions cut 4 bases from V and 4 bases from J, with 18 bases between. There are 17 residues in the CDR3. In DNA, the CDR3 is TGTGCCAGCAGCGCTAAATCCTTACAGTGGGGGGCCAACGTCCTGACTTTC. Translating gives CASSAKSLQWGANVLTF.

The chain couples TRBV6-5 to TRBJ2-7; 9 bases line up with TRBD2. Germline CDR1 and CDR2: MNHEY and SVGAGI. This CDR3 is 15 amino acids long. Trimming cost V 2 bases and J 4 bases; bases outside gene matches: 6. This CDR3 reads CASSYRAGGAYEQYF. In DNA form, the CDR3 reads TGTGCCAGCAGTTACAGAGCGGGAGGTGCTTACGAGCAGTACTTC.

The chain recombines TRBV7-6 with TRBJ2-5; D call uncertain. Trimming cost V 5 bases and J 4 bases, with 8 bases left between them. The germline V gene has CDR1 SGHVS and CDR2 FNYEAQ. The CDR3 is made up of 12 amino acids. Here the CDR3 reads CASSPSGETQYF. In DNA, the CDR3 is TGTGCCAGCAGCCCTAGTGGAGAGACCCAGTACTTC.

The genes are TRBV11-2 and TRBJ2-1, with D perhaps matching TRBD1 (6 bases). The V end was cut by 0 bases, the J end by 7 bases, with 10 bases between. This CDR3 contains 14 residues. Germline V gene lookup returns CDR1 SGHAT and CDR2 FQNNGV. CDR3 protein: CASSLDVQGNEQFF. CDR3 DNA sequence: TGTGCCAGCAGCTTAGATGTTCAGGGGAATGAGCAGTTCTTC.

This chain uses TRBV6-5 with TRBJ1-1; unclear D gene. CDR3 length equals 13 residues. Germline CDR1 is MNHEY and CDR2 is SVGAGI. V gave up 2 bases and J gave up 0 bases, with 4 bases separating them. DNA for the CDR3: TGTGCCAGCAGTTACGGCATGAACACTGAAGCTTTCTTT. It encodes CASSYGMNTEAFF.

Written as DNA, the CDR3 is TGTGCCAGCAGCTTAGTTAGGGGGCGTTGGACAGATACGCAGTATTTT. It codes for CASSLVRGRWTDTQYF. This chain uses TRBV7-2 with TRBJ2-3; 7 bases are shared with TRBD1. Unmatched junction bases numbered 7, after V lost 1 base and J lost 3 bases. The CDR3 runs 16 residues. Germline-derived CDR1 and CDR2 are SGHTA and FQGNSA.

The rearrangement links TRBV6-1 to TRBJ2-7; TRBD2 aligns across 11 bases. Unmatched junction bases numbered 8, after V lost 3 bases and J lost 4 bases. This CDR3 is 16 amino acids long. The V gene's germline CDR1 is MNHNS and CDR2 SASEGT. The CDR3 is CASSDFPGLAVYEQYF. CDR3 nucleotide sequence: TGTGCCAGCAGTGATTTTCCGGGACTAGCGGTTTACGAGCAGTACTTC.

The CDR3 DNA reads TGTGCCTGGAGTGCGAAGGGACAGCCCACAGATACGCAGTATTTT. This encodes CAWSAKGQPTDTQYF. The V gene is TRBV30, the J gene TRBJ2-3, with 7 bases aligning to TRBD1. CDR3 length: 15 residues. In germline, CDR1 is GTSNPN, CDR2 SVGIG (reference sequence). V was pared by 1 base and J by 2 bases, with 6 bases of the junction left unmatched.

V gene TRBV5-4 combines with J gene TRBJ1-1; TRBD1 agrees at 7 bases. With 4 bases clipped from V and 3 bases from J, the junction kept 6 bases outside the gene matches. The length of the CDR3 is 14 residues. Germline CDR1 SGHNT, CDR2 YYREEE (reference sequence). The CDR3 reads CASSPGQIDTEAFF. Written as DNA, the CDR3 is TGTGCCAGCAGCCCGGGACAGATAGACACTGAAGCTTTCTTT.

The chain employs TRBV5-1 and TRBJ2-1, with 10 bases identical to TRBD2. This CDR3 spans 16 amino acids. V lost 4 bases and J lost 1; bases outside the gene matches: 5. Germline CDR1 reads SGHRS; CDR2 reads YFSETQ. CDR3 in DNA: TGCGCCAGCAGCCACCGGACTAGCGGATCCTACAATGAGCAGTTCTTC. Residues: CASSHRTSGSYNEQFF.

This clone has a single count. The V call is TRBV5-5, the J call TRBJ2-3; 7 nucleotides agree with TRBD1. The J segment lost 4 bases and the V segment lost 4 bases, leaving 18 bases of the junction unmatched. From germline, CDR1 is SGHKS and CDR2 YYEKEE (reference sequence). The CDR3 runs to 18 residues. Here the CDR3 DNA reads TGTGCCAGCAGCACGTCAGAAGACAGGGCGCTCTTGGCAGATACGCAGTATTTT. Translation gives CASSTSEDRALLADTQYF.

V usage is TRBV29-1 and J usage is TRBJ1-5, with D unresolved. V lost 6 bases to trimming and J lost 5 bases, with 11 bases between them. CDR3 length: 12 residues. From germline, CDR1 is SQVTM and CDR2 ANQGSEA. The CDR3 nucleotides read TGCAGCGTCCGCGACTTCGATCAGCCCCAGCATTTT. As protein: CSVRDFDQPQHF. Filled out from reference TRBV29-1 and TRBJ1-5, the complete variable domain reads SAVISQKPSRDICQRGTSLTIQCQVDSQVTMMFWYRQQPGQSLTLIATANQGSEATYESGFVIDKFPISRPNLTFSTLTVSNMSPEDSSIYLCSVRDFDQPQHFGDGTRLSIL.

CDR3 in amino acids: CASSGTSDPYEQYF. The DNA of the CDR3 is TGTGCCAGCAGCGGAACTAGCGATCCCTACGAGCAGTACTTC. J is TRBJ2-5 and V is TRBV7-9; the match to TRBD2 covers 7 bases. The tail of the sequence fits TRBJ2-7 better, so the J call may be wrong. This CDR3 region has 14 residues. In germline, CDR1 is SEHNR, CDR2 FQNEAQ (reference sequence).

V and J are TRBV10-1 and TRBJ2-7; 7 bases match TRBD2. The CDR3 is 14 amino acids. The germline V gene has CDR1 WNHNN and CDR2 SYGVQD (reference sequence). Trimming took 2 bases from V and 2 from J; bases not matched to a gene: 3. The CDR3 is CASSEAGVPYEQYF. CDR3 DNA: TGCGCCAGCAGTGAGGCGGGAGTGCCCTACGAGCAGTACTTC.

The V call is TRBV7-9, the J call TRBJ1-1; 8 nucleotides agree with TRBD1. The CDR3 has 16 amino acids. Germline trimming cut 3 bases from V and 3 bases from J; bases unmatched to any gene: 9. Germline values: CDR1 SEHNR, CDR2 FQNEAQ (reference sequence). The CDR3 nucleotides are TGTGCCAGCAGCTTTGACAGGGGATCCCAAGACACTGAAGCTTTCTTT. Residues: CASSFDRGSQDTEAFF.

The chain uses TRBV7-2 and TRBJ1-4; D call uncertain. V was trimmed by 4 bases and J by 7 bases, leaving 7 bases between them. This CDR3 comprises 12 residues. Germline assignment: CDR1 SGHTA and CDR2 FQGNSA. CDR3 region: CASSSIGEKLFF. For the CDR3, the DNA is TGTGCCAGCAGCTCTATTGGTGAAAAACTGTTTTTT. The variable domain in full, with the rest retrieved from reference TRBV7-2 and TRBJ1-4, is GAGVSQSPSNKVTEKGKDVELRCDPISGHTALYWYRQSLGQGLEFLIYFQGNSAPDKSGLPSDRFSAERTGGSVSTLTIQRTQQEDSAVYLCASSSIGEKLFFGSGTQLSVL.

This chain uses TRBV19 with TRBJ2-7; 8 positions match TRBD1. The CDR3 is 14 residues long. Germline V gene data show CDR1 as LNHDA and CDR2 as SQIVND (reference sequence). Trimming removed 4 bases from V and 3 bases from J; junction bases left unmatched: 5. CDR3 loop: CASSTGQGGYEQYF. The CDR3 nucleotides are TGTGCCAGTAGTACCGGACAGGGCGGCTACGAGCAGTACTTC.

This rearrangement joins TRBV27 to TRBJ1-5; D unclear. This CDR3 is built from 12 residues. Deletions cut 3 bases from V and 10 bases from J, with 10 bases between. The V gene's germline CDR1 is MNHEY and CDR2 SMNVEV (reference sequence). This CDR3 is CASSFPGGPQHF. CDR3 coding DNA: TGTGCCAGCAGTTTCCCGGGAGGTCCCCAGCATTTT.